This T cell receptor beta chain was sequenced in a study of post-analysis software for immune sequencing data. This clonotype was found a few times. The antigen remains unidentified. Whole-study results and caveats: Compared with controls, patients showed significantly lower normalized Chao1 diversity. Included in a set of roughly five TRBV segments more frequent in patients than controls were TRBV5-6, TRBV5-1 and TRBV20-1.

The CDR3 covers 10 residues. Germline V gene data show CDR1 as LGHDT and CDR2 as YNNKEL (reference sequence). V dropped 11 bases and J dropped 8 bases, with 10 bases sitting between them. Libraries were made from TCR beta cDNA, and they carried unique molecular identifiers. T cells numbering about 0.85 to 10 million gave rise to 500,000 to 600,000 cDNA molecules. TCRdb itself ran the PCR reads through MiXCR, one entry per CDR3 protein. The sample shows around 440,000 distinct CDR3 sequences, around 40% of them seen only once. The source of this sequence is a girl aged 5-17 years with multiple sclerosis. The V call is TRBV3-1, the J call TRBJ2-1; D tentatively fits TRBD1 or TRBD2 (7 bases each). Material for sequencing was blood. CDR3 protein: CAQGGDEQFF. CDR3 coding DNA: TGTGCCCAGGGGGGGGATGAGCAGTTCTTC.